Below, 2 T cell receptor beta chains from the same sample are listed, as sequenced in a study of blood T cell repertoires in COVID-19. TCRdb's copy holds only in-frame clones and misses some; the assay was immunoSEQ multiplex PCR. Of more than 350,000 clones in the sample, 89% were seen once. Material: peripheral blood. Source of these receptors: a woman in her twenties or thirties with COVID-19, enrolled during active disease.

V gene TRBV6-6 combines with J gene TRBJ1-6, with a possible D match to TRBD1 (5 bases). CDR1 is MNHNY and CDR2 is SVGAGI in the germline V gene (reference sequence). Trimming removed 2 bases at V and 7 bases at J, with 12 bases between. The CDR3 length is 15 residues. Here the CDR3 reads CASSYGGVENSPLHF. The CDR3 nucleotides read TGTGCCAGCAGTTACGGGGGGGTAGAAAATTCACCCCTCCACTTT.

This clone is a singleton in its sample. The rearrangement joins TRBV6-5 to TRBJ1-4, with TRBD1 as a possible D gene (6 bases). CDR1 is MNHEY and CDR2 is SVGAGI in the germline V gene. The CDR3 length is 15 residues. The ends were cut back, 5 bases at V and 4 bases at J, with 14 bases in the middle. Written as DNA, the CDR3 is TGTGCCAGCAGTCCGCGGACAGCTAATAATGAAAAACTGTTTTTT. Translating gives CASSPRTANNEKLFF.